The T cell receptor (beta chain) described here comes from a study of shared clonotypes between healthy human individuals. This clone was picked up a small number of times. Losses at the gene ends were 1 base for V and 3 bases for J; bases not matched to a gene: 5. Germline V gives CDR1 MGHRA, CDR2 YSYEKL. CDR3 length: 16 residues. Per the original methods: From ImmunoSEQ came sequences covering only the junction and carrying no quality scores, so filtering differed. The table came from immunoSEQ multiplex PCR; TCRdb's copy has only in-frame clones and leaves some out. V and J calls and clone size come straight from that table; D and trimming were deduced from the DNA. The sample carries about 640,000 clones, 60% to 80% recorded once.

The TCR originated in a woman aged 25 to 39 in good health. This rearrangement joins TRBV4-1 to TRBJ2-1; TRBD2 aligns across 8 bases. The sample taken for sequencing was memory CD4+ T cells sorted from blood. Subset in this sample: CD45RA-negative fraction. The CDR3 DNA reads TGCGCCAGCAGCCAAGCATACGGGGGGGGCTACAATGAGCAGTTCTTC. Encoded protein: CASSQAYGGGYNEQFF.